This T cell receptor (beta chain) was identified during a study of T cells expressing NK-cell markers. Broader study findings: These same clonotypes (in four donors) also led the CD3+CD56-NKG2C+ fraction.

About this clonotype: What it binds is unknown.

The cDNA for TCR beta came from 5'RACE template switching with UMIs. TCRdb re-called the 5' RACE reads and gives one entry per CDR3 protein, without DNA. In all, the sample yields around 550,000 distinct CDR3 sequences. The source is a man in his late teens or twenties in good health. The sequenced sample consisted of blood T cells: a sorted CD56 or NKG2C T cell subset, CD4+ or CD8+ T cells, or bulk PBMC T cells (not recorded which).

The CDR3 protein is CASSSGQGASYEQYF. This rearrangement joins TRBV9 to TRBJ2-7; TCRdb's D call of TRBD1 is untestable without DNA. This CDR3 region has 15 residues. Germline CDR1 reads SGDLS; CDR2 reads YYNGEE.